These 25 T cell receptor beta chains came from one sample sequenced in a study of blood T cells in healthy people across ages. Combining a sample-barcoded 5' primer with a J-beta primer mix, a second PCR ran for about 6 to 11 cycles. TCRdb passed the 5' RACE reads through MiXCR, listing each CDR3 protein once. The data show about 940,000 distinct CDR3 sequences, about 48% seen once. Sequencing was carried out using blood. These receptors were collected from a young man in good health.

This clonotype was counted a few times. This chain connects TRBV6-1 to TRBJ2-7; D is perhaps TRBD1 (6 bases). Germline values: CDR1 MNHNS, CDR2 SASEGT. V was clipped by 5 bases and J by 0 bases, with 14 bases between them. This CDR3 is built from 15 residues. The chain's CDR3 is CASSMTGSSSYEQYF. For the CDR3, the DNA is TGTGCCAGCAGTATGACAGGCTCGAGCTCCTACGAGCAGTACTTC.

This chain uses TRBV29-1 with TRBJ2-3, with 9 bases that match TRBD2. Germline CDR1 reads SQVTM; CDR2 reads ANQGSEA. With 0 bases clipped from V and 6 bases from J, the junction kept 7 bases outside the gene matches. The CDR3 is 15 amino acids. CDR3 sequence (DNA): TGCAGCGTTGAAGATTGGGCGGGGGGGCCTGATACGCAGTATTTT. Translating it yields CSVEDWAGGPDTQYF.

The chain joins TRBV13 to TRBJ2-7; D unclear. The CDR3 sequence is 14 residues long. The germline gives CDR1 PRHDT, CDR2 FYEKMQ (reference sequence). Trimming removed 0 bases from V and 0 bases from J, with 6 bases in between. This chain's CDR3 is CASSLGEISYEQYF. DNA for the CDR3: TGTGCCAGCAGCTTAGGGGAAATCTCCTACGAGCAGTACTTC. Combining the CDR3 with reference TRBV13 and TRBJ2-7 gives the whole variable domain AAGVIQSPRHLIKEKRETATLKCYPIPRHDTVYWYQQGPGQDPQFLISFYEKMQSDKGSIPDRFSAQQFSDYHSELNMSSLELGDSALYFCASSLGEISYEQYFGPGTRLTVT.

The rearrangement links TRBV28 to TRBJ1-4; D is possibly TRBD1 (6 bases). The germline V and J ends were trimmed by 7 bases and 7 bases, with 31 bases remaining between them. The CDR3 has 19 amino acids. Germline V gives CDR1 MDHEN, CDR2 SYDVKM. The CDR3 DNA follows: TGTGCCAGCATCCCGGTGGGACATTTAGTTCTCGGGAAAATTGAAAAACTGTTTTTT. Protein sequence: CASIPVGHLVLGKIEKLFF.

This clonotype came up many times. J is TRBJ1-4 and V is TRBV7-2; D remains ambiguous. CDR1 SGHTA and CDR2 FQGNSA come from the germline V gene. This CDR3 is 15 amino acids long. Between the trimmed V and J ends, which lost 5 bases and 3 bases, there was a span of 13 bases. Written as DNA, the CDR3 is TGTGCCAGCAGCCCGGGAGCCGGGGCTAATGAAAAACTGTTTTTT. This sequence encodes CASSPGAGANEKLFF.

The chain employs TRBV20-1 and TRBJ1-5; 9 bases are shared with TRBD1. The length of the CDR3 is 18 residues. Germline lookup yields CDR1 DFQATT and CDR2 SNEGSKA (reference sequence). Unmatched junction bases numbered 18, after V lost 5 bases and J lost 4 bases. The CDR3, as DNA: TGCAGTGCTCGGTTGGGGACAGGGATCTTCGGGAGTAATCAGCCCCAGCATTTT. Its translation: CSARLGTGIFGSNQPQHF.

J is TRBJ2-1 and V is TRBV27; D gene uncertain. CDR3 length equals 14 residues. CDR1 is MNHEY, CDR2 SMNVEV, per germline (reference sequence). Between the trimmed V and J ends, which lost 4 bases and 4 bases, there was a span of 11 bases. CDR3 bases: TGTGCCAGCAGTTCTCAGTACGGTTACAATGAGCAGTTCTTC. Translation gives CASSSQYGYNEQFF.

This clonotype was seen a few times. The rearrangement links TRBV4-1 to TRBJ2-4; 8 bases are a match to TRBD1. The DNA matches TRBJ2-7 better at its end, which makes the J call doubtful. The CDR3 contains 16 residues. Germline loops: CDR1 MGHRA, CDR2 YSYEKL. CDR3 protein: CASSQVSTGGFYEQYF. Here the CDR3 DNA reads TGCGCCAGCAGCCAAGTTAGTACAGGGGGGTTCTACGAGCAGTACTTC.

This clonotype was recorded once. This sequence may be a read error, since a much larger clone differs from it by one base. The chain links TRBV20-1 to TRBJ2-5, with D perhaps given as TRBD1 or TRBD2 (6 bases each). Matching the DNA end better, TRBJ2-7 makes the J call doubtful. This CDR3 comprises 13 residues. The germline V gene encodes CDR1 DFQATT and CDR2 SNEGSKA (reference sequence). The DNA for the CDR3 is TGCAGTACTTGGATCCGGGGGCCATACGAGCAGTACTTC. It specifies CSTWIRGPYEQYF.

In its sample, this clonotype was seen a few times. The chain uses TRBV7-2 and TRBJ1-6, with a tentative D call TRBD1 (5 bases). Germline CDR1 SGHTA, CDR2 FQGNSA. V was shortened by 3 bases and J by 2 bases, with 11 bases between the two germline ends. The CDR3 has 16 residues. The CDR3 protein is CASSLGPQTYNSPLHF. The DNA for the CDR3 is TGTGCCAGCAGCTTGGGACCCCAAACCTATAATTCACCCCTCCACTTT.

This clonotype has more than one count but fewer than ten. The chain uses TRBV24-1 and TRBJ2-1, with a tentative D call TRBD1 (6 bases). The germline V and J ends were trimmed by 5 bases and 9 bases, with 10 bases remaining between them. Germline V lookup: CDR1 KGHDR, CDR2 SFDVKD. The CDR3 is 12 amino acids. The CDR3 reads CATSGQGIEQFF. The CDR3 DNA sequence: TGTGCCACCAGTGGGCAGGGGATTGAGCAGTTCTTC.

This chain connects TRBV15 to TRBJ1-1, with D unclear. V lost 5 bases, J lost 2 bases, and 15 bases lay in between. The CDR3 is 15 residues long. CDR1 and CDR2 from the germline V gene are LNHNV and YYDKDF (reference sequence). The CDR3 spells CATSRRRDLNTEAFF. The CDR3 region has the DNA TGTGCCACCAGCCGCCGTCGCGATCTTAACACTGAAGCTTTCTTT.

This chain connects TRBV3-1 to TRBJ2-2; possible D gene TRBD1, 6 bases. This CDR3 is built from 16 residues. The V and J ends lost 1 base and 3 bases respectively, with 12 bases between them. Germline assignment: CDR1 LGHDT and CDR2 YNNKEL (reference sequence). This chain's CDR3 is CASSQVQGADTGELFF. In DNA, the CDR3 is TGTGCCAGCAGCCAAGTACAGGGAGCTGACACCGGGGAGCTGTTTTTT. The full variable domain, completed using reference TRBV3-1 and TRBJ2-2, is DTAVSQTPKYLVTQMGNDKSIKCEQNLGHDTMYWYKQDSKKFLKIMFSYNNKELIINETVPNRFSPKSPDKAHLNLHINSLELGDSAVYFCASSQVQGADTGELFFGEGSRLTVL.

This clonotype came up a few times. V is TRBV9 and J is TRBJ2-1; TRBD2 aligns across 8 bases. V shed 1 base and J 9 bases; nucleotides not matched to a gene: 6. This CDR3 comprises 14 residues. CDR1 and CDR2 (germline): SGDLS, YYNGEE. The CDR3 here is CASSVRAGGGEQFF. The CDR3 DNA sequence: TGTGCCAGCAGCGTAAGGGCGGGGGGAGGTGAGCAGTTCTTC.

This clonotype was counted between two and nine times. The V call is TRBV7-2, the J call TRBJ2-2, with 9 bases aligning to TRBD1. J lost 4 bases, V lost 5 bases, and 2 bases had no gene match. The CDR3 runs 14 residues. Germline CDR1 reads SGHTA; CDR2 reads FQGNSA. CDR3 sequence: CASSNRGRTGELFF. The CDR3, as DNA: TGTGCCAGCAGCAACAGGGGGCGCACCGGGGAGCTGTTTTTT.

This clonotype has only one observation. The chain joins TRBV20-1 to TRBJ2-5; the match to TRBD2 covers 8 bases. The J call could be wrong; TRBJ2-7 is a better fit for the DNA end. In germline, CDR1 is DFQATT, CDR2 SNEGSKA (reference sequence). This CDR3 has 14 amino acids. The CDR3 nucleotides are TGCAGTGCTAGAGATCCGGGGGGGGCGCGCGAGCAGTACTTC. Its translation: CSARDPGGAREQYF.

The chain has TRBV28 and TRBJ2-7; TRBD2 agrees at 12 bases. The CDR3 has 16 residues. The germline V gene encodes CDR1 MDHEN and CDR2 SYDVKM. Unmatched junction bases numbered 5, after V lost 5 bases and J lost 0 bases. In DNA, the CDR3 is TGTGCCAGCAGTCTCGGGACTAGCGGGTTCTCCTACGAGCAGTACTTC. It translates to CASSLGTSGFSYEQYF. Together with reference TRBV28 and TRBJ2-7, the CDR3 gives the full variable domain: DVKVTQSSRYLVKRTGEKVFLECVQDMDHENMFWYRQDPGLGLRLIYFSYDVKMKEKGDIPEGYSVSREKKERFSLILESASTNQTSMYLCASSLGTSGFSYEQYFGPGTRLTVT.

The chain joins TRBV20-1 to TRBJ2-4; possibly TRBD1 or TRBD2 for D (7 bases each). V was trimmed by 5 bases and J by 9 bases, leaving 14 bases between them. There are 12 residues in the CDR3. CDR1 is DFQATT and CDR2 is SNEGSKA in the germline V gene (reference sequence). The CDR3 nucleotides are TGCAGTGCTCAGGGGGGGGGAACCATTCAGTACTTC. This encodes CSAQGGGTIQYF.

The chain uses TRBV7-3 and TRBJ2-3; perhaps TRBD1 as D (5 bases). Germline-derived CDR1 and CDR2 are SGHTA and FQGTGA. The CDR3 is 13 amino acids. Trimming took off 3 bases at V and 5 bases at J, with 9 bases between the two ends. The DNA for the CDR3 is TGTGCCAGCAGCTTTTCAGGACAAGATACGCAGTATTTT. As protein: CASSFSGQDTQYF.

This sequence joins TRBV12-3 or TRBV12-4 and TRBJ1-1; 7 positions match TRBD1. The CDR3 sequence is 12 residues long. V dropped 7 bases and J dropped 5; count of bases not matched to a gene: 4. CDR3 bases: TGTGCCAGCAAGACAGGGAGGACTGAAGCTTTCTTT. Its translation: CASKTGRTEAFF.

V usage is TRBV11-2 and J usage is TRBJ1-5; 8 bases agree with TRBD1. The CDR3 contains 15 residues. V was clipped by 4 bases and J by 7 bases; unmatched bases: 9. CDR1 and CDR2 (germline): SGHAT, FQNNGV. The CDR3 region has the DNA TGTGCCAGCAGCTCCGGAGGACAGGGTCGGCAGCCCCAGCATTTT. This encodes CASSSGGQGRQPQHF.

This chain joins TRBV27 and TRBJ2-7; D could derive from TRBD1 or TRBD2 (5 bases each). The J call may be in error: the DNA end matches TRBJ2-5 better. Germline values: CDR1 MNHEY, CDR2 SMNVEV (reference sequence). CDR3 length equals 17 residues. The CDR3 sequence: CASSLSGDRGPLSTQYF. The CDR3 nucleotides are TGTGCCAGCAGTTTATCGGGCGACAGAGGGCCTTTATCGACCCAGTACTTC.

V is TRBV5-1 and J is TRBJ1-6; D remains ambiguous. The V gene lost 4 bases and the J gene lost 0 bases, with 14 bases spanning the gap. Germline CDR1 is SGHRS and CDR2 is YFSETQ. The CDR3 spans 17 residues. The CDR3 loop is CASSLDFGSSYNSPLHF. DNA for the CDR3: TGCGCCAGCAGCCTAGACTTCGGGAGCTCCTATAATTCACCCCTCCACTTT.

Concerning this clonotype itself: Compared with germline, one end of the junction differs, possibly owing to a read error. The rearrangement joins TRBV29-1 to TRBJ1-2; no definite D call. The CDR3 extends over 15 amino acids. The V gene's germline CDR1 is SQVTM and CDR2 ANQGSEA. The DNA for the CDR3 is TGCAGCGTGTGGGGAGCCTTTGACTTTAACTATGGCCACACCTTC. It yields the protein CSVWGAFDFNYGHTF. Full variable domain (missing parts from reference TRBV29-1 and TRBJ1-2): SAVISQKPSRDICQRGTSLTIQCQVDSQVTMMFWYRQQPGQSLTLIATANQGSEATYESGFVIDKFPISRPNLTFSTLTVSNMSPEDSSIYLCSVWGAFDFNYGHTFGSGTRLTVV.

The V call is TRBV7-2, the J call TRBJ1-1; no clear D gene. V lost 4 bases, J lost 10 bases, and 10 bases lay in between. CDR1 and CDR2 (germline): SGHTA, FQGNSA. The CDR3 extends over 11 amino acids. The CDR3 DNA sequence: TGTGCCAGCAGCTCATTTATCGGAGCTTTCTTT. Protein sequence: CASSSFIGAFF.